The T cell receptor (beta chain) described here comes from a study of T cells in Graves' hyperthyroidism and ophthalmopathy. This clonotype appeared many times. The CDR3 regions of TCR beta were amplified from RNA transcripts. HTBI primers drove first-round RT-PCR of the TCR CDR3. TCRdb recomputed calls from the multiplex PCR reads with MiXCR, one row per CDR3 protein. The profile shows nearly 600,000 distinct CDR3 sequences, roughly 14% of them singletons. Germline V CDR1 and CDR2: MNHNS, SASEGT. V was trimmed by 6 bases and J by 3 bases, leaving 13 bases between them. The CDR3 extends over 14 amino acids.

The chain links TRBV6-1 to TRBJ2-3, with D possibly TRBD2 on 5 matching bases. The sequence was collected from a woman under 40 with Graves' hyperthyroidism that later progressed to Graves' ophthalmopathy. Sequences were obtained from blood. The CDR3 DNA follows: TGTGCCAGCAGAGGAGCGGTCGGGACAGATACGCAGTATTTT. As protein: CASRGAVGTDTQYF.